Below are 9 T cell receptor beta chains sequenced from a single sample in a study of technical replicates of blood from a few donors. Sequencing used immunoSEQ multiplex PCR; TCRdb keeps in-frame clones, though not all of them. Of approximately 94,000 clones listed, 90% to 96% are singletons. The sample consisted of T cells isolated from PBMCs. Every receptor here comes from a human donor in good health.

The chain uses TRBV19 and TRBJ2-5, with D tentatively TRBD1 (5 bases). Trimming stripped 1 base from V and 5 bases from J, with 11 bases between. Per germline, CDR1 LNHDA and CDR2 SQIVND (reference sequence). The CDR3 sequence is 14 residues long. CDR3 sequence (DNA): TGTGCCAGTAGTATAGGACAGTCTCGGGAGACCCAGTACTTC. It yields the protein CASSIGQSRETQYF. The full variable domain, completed using reference TRBV19 and TRBJ2-5, is DGGITQSPKYLFRKEGQNVTLSCEQNLNHDAMYWYRQDPGQGLRLIYYSQIVNDFQKGDIAEGYSVSREKKESFPLTVTSAQKNPTAFYLCASSIGQSRETQYFGPGTRLLVL.

This clone showed up just once. The chain joins TRBV5-4 to TRBJ2-3, with 9 bases that match TRBD2. Germline trimming cut 5 bases from V and 2 bases from J; bases unmatched to any gene: 6. Germline assignment: CDR1 SGHNT and CDR2 YYREEE (reference sequence). This CDR3 is built from 15 residues. The CDR3 sequence: CASSSSSGVTDTQYF. The DNA for the CDR3 is TGTGCCAGCAGTTCTTCTAGCGGGGTCACAGATACGCAGTATTTT.

The chain couples TRBV4-2 to TRBJ1-3; D might be TRBD1 (6 bases). In germline, CDR1 is LGHNA, CDR2 YNFKEQ. This CDR3 has 17 residues. V shed 0 bases and J shed 4 bases, with 16 bases lying between them. Here the CDR3 reads CASSQDLGGANGNTIYF. CDR3 bases: TGTGCCAGCAGCCAAGATCTCGGGGGGGCGAACGGAAACACCATATATTTT.

The genes are TRBV2 and TRBJ1-2; D might be TRBD1 (6 bases). The CDR3 consists of 13 residues. Germline V CDR1 and CDR2: SNHLY, FYNNEI. The V end lost 4 bases, the J end lost 2 bases, and 8 bases lay between the germline ends. The CDR3 nucleotides are TGTGCCAGCAGTGTCACAGGGAACTATGGCTACACCTTC. It yields the protein CASSVTGNYGYTF. Together with reference TRBV2 and TRBJ1-2, the CDR3 gives the full variable domain: EPEVTQTPSHQVTQMGQEVILRCVPISNHLYFYWYRQILGQKVEFLVSFYNNEISEKSEIFDDQFSVERPDGSNFTLKIRSTKLEDSAMYFCASSVTGNYGYTFGSGTRLTVV.

J is TRBJ2-1 and V is TRBV28, with 7 nucleotides matching TRBD1. The CDR3 length is 15 residues. Germline V gene data show CDR1 as MDHEN and CDR2 as SYDVKM. The V gene end was trimmed by 4 bases and the J gene end by 6 bases; junction bases not matched to a gene: 9. DNA for the CDR3: TGTGCCAGCAGTTACCCCGCGACAGGGCTCAATGAGCAGTTCTTC. Translation: CASSYPATGLNEQFF. Filled out from reference TRBV28 and TRBJ2-1, the complete variable domain reads DVKVTQSSRYLVKRTGEKVFLECVQDMDHENMFWYRQDPGLGLRLIYFSYDVKMKEKGDIPEGYSVSREKKERFSLILESASTNQTSMYLCASSYPATGLNEQFFGPGTRLTVL.

The J gene is TRBJ2-7, the V gene TRBV27, with TRBD2 as a possible D gene (6 bases). Germline lookup yields CDR1 MNHEY and CDR2 SMNVEV (reference sequence). V was cut by 3 bases and J by 3 bases, with 12 bases left in between. The CDR3 length is 14 residues. The CDR3 region is CASSFRTTHYEQYF. DNA for the CDR3: TGTGCCAGCAGTTTCCGGACTACCCACTACGAGCAGTACTTC.

The chain uses TRBV27 and TRBJ2-1; perhaps TRBD1 as D (6 bases). Germline loops: CDR1 MNHEY, CDR2 SMNVEV (reference sequence). V was cut by 2 bases and J by 1 base, with 9 bases left in between. The CDR3 has 15 amino acids. This CDR3 reads CASSLRQVSYNEQFF. CDR3 DNA sequence: TGTGCCAGCAGTTTACGACAGGTTTCCTACAATGAGCAGTTCTTC.

The V gene is TRBV19, the J gene TRBJ1-4; no clear D. The CDR3 has 9 residues. Germline CDR1 LNHDA, CDR2 SQIVND (reference sequence). Between the trimmed V and J ends, which lost 9 bases and 8 bases, there was a span of 4 bases. CDR3 residues: CARREKLFF. The CDR3 nucleotides are TGTGCCAGGAGGGAAAAACTGTTTTTT.

The rearrangement links TRBV9 to TRBJ1-1, with D maybe TRBD1 (5 bases). Germline values: CDR1 SGDLS, CDR2 YYNGEE. The CDR3 covers 14 residues. V was clipped by 3 bases and J by 3 bases, with 12 bases between them. CDR3 DNA: TGTGCCAGCAGCGCTCCCTCGGGGGACACTGAAGCTTTCTTT. Protein product: CASSAPSGDTEAFF. Looking up the rest from reference TRBV9 and TRBJ1-1 gives the full variable domain: DSGVTQTPKHLITATGQRVTLRCSPRSGDLSVYWYQQSLDQGLQFLIQYYNGEERAKGNILERFSAQQFPDLHSELNLSSLELGDSALYFCASSAPSGDTEAFFGQGTRLTVV.